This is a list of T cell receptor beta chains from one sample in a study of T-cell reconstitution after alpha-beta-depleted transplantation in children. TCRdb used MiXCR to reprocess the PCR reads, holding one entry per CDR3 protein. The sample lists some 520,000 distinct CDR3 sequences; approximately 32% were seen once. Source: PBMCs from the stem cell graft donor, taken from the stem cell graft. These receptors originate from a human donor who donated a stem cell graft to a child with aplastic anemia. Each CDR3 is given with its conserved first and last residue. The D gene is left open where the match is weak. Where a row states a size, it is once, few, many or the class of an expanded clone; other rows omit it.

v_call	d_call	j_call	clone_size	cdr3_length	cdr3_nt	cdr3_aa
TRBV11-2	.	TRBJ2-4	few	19	TGTGCCAGCAGCTTAACCGGAGGTAGACCCCGAGTTGCCAAAAACATTCAGTACTTC	CASSLTGGRPRVAKNIQYF
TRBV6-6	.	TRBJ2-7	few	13	TGTGCCAGCAAGGGTCCGGGGTCGTACGAGCAGTACTTC	CASKGPGSYEQYF
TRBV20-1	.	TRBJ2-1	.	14	TGCAGTGCCGGACAGCTCAGCTCCTACAATGAGCAGTTCTTC	CSAGQLSSYNEQFF
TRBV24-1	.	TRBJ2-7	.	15	TGTGCCACCAGTGATTTGAAGCTCGGCTACTACGAGCAGTACTTC	CATSDLKLGYYEQYF
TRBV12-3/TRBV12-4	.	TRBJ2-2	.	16	TGTGCCAGCAGTTTAAGTTCCGACAGGTCCACCGGGGAGCTGTTTTTT	CASSLSSDRSTGELFF
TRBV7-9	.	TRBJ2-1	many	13	TGTGCCAGCAGCTTAGGGACCGGGAATGAGCAGTTCTTC	CASSLGTGNEQFF
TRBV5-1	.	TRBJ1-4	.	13	TGCGCCAGCAGCTTCAGCGAGAATGAAAAACTGTTTTTT	CASSFSENEKLFF
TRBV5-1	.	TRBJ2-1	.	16	TGCGCCAGCAGCTTGGCCCCCCTTGCAGGGGTCGGTGAGCAGTTCTTC	CASSLAPLAGVGEQFF
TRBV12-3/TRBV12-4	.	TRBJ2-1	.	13	TGTGCCAGCAGCCAATTTGAGGCACTTGAGCAGTTCTTC	CASSQFEALEQFF
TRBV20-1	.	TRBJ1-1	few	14	TGCAGTGCTAGCGGACAGACCGATTCCACTGAAGCTTTCTTT	CSASGQTDSTEAFF
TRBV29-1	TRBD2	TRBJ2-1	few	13	TGCAGCGTCCCGACTAGCGGGAGTAGGGAGCAGTTCTTC	CSVPTSGSREQFF
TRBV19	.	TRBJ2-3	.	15	TGTGCCAGTAGTATAGCAGTGGTGGCATTTGATACGCAGTATTTT	CASSIAVVAFDTQYF
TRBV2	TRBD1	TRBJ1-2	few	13	TGTGCCAGCAACCGAGGGGACAGGGACGGCTACACCTTC	CASNRGDRDGYTF
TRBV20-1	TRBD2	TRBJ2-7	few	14	TGCAGTGCGACGGGGGGGCGCGGGGATGCCGAGCAGTACTTC	CSATGGRGDAEQYF
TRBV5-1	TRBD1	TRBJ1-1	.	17	TGCGCCAGCAGCTCACGACAGGGCCTCCGAGGGGACACTGAAGCTTTCTTT	CASSSRQGLRGDTEAFF
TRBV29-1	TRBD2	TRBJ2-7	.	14	TGCAGCGTTGTAGTGAGGCGGGAGACCTACGAGCAGTACTTC	CSVVVRRETYEQYF
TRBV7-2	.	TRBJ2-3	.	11	TGTGCCAGCAGCTTAGTCGCCACGCAGTATTTT	CASSLVATQYF
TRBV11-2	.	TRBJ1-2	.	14	TGTGCCAGCAGTGGGTATGACCCCTCCTATGGCTACACCTTC	CASSGYDPSYGYTF
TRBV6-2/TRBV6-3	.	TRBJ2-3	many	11	TGTGCCAGCAGTCGGGGGGATACGCAGTATTTT	CASSRGDTQYF
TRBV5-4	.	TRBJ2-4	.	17	TGTGCCAGCAGCCCGACGGTACACACAGTAGCCAAAAACATTCAGTACTTC	CASSPTVHTVAKNIQYF